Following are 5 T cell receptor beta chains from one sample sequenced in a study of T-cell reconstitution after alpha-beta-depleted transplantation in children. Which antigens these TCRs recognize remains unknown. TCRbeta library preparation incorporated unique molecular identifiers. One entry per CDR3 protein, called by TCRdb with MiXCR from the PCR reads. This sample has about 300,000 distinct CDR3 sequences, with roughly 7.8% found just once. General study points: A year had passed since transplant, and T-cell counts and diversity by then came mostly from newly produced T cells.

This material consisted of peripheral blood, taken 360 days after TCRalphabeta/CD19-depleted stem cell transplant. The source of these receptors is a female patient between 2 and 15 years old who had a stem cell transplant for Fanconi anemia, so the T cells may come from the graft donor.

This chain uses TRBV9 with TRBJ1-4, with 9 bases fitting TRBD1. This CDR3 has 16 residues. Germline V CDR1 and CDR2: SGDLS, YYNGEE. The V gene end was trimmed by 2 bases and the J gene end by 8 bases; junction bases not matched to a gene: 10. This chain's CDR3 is CASSVGGTGRSEKLFF. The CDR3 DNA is TGTGCCAGCAGCGTCGGCGGGACAGGGAGGAGCGAAAAACTGTTTTTT.

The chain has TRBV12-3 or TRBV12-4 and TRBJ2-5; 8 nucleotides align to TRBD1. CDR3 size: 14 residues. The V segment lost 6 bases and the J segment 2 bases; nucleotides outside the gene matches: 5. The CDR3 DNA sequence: TGTGCCAGCAGGAGGGACAGGCTTCAAGAGACCCAGTACTTC. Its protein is CASRRDRLQETQYF.

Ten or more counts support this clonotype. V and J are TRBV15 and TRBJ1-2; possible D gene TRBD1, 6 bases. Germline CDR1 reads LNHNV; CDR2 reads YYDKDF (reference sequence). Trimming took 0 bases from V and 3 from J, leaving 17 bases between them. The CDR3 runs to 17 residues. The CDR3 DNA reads TGTGCCACCAGCAGAGATTTCGACAGGCCCTTGGACTATGGCTACACCTTC. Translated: CATSRDFDRPLDYGYTF.

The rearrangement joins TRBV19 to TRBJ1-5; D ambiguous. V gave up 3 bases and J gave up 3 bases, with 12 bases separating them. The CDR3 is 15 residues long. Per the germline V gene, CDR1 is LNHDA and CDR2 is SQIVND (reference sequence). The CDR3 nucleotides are TGTGCCAGTAGTATTTTAGGGCCTTCCAATCAGCCCCAGCATTTT. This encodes CASSILGPSNQPQHF. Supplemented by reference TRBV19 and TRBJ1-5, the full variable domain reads DGGITQSPKYLFRKEGQNVTLSCEQNLNHDAMYWYRQDPGQGLRLIYYSQIVNDFQKGDIAEGYSVSREKKESFPLTVTSAQKNPTAFYLCASSILGPSNQPQHFGDGTRLSIL.

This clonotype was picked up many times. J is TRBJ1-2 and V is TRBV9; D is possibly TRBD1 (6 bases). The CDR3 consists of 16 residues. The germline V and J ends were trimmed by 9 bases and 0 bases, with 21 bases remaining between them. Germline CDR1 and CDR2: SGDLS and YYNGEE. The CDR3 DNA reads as TGTGCCACCGGGCCGGGACACCGAAATTCTAACTATGGCTACACCTTC. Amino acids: CATGPGHRNSNYGYTF.